This TCR beta chain was documented in a study of cytomegalovirus exposure and HLA in healthy donors. Study-wide findings and caveats: It emerged from a later analysis that several of the most significant clusters appeared to be linked to common viral pathogens. In a later analysis, TCR beta V- and J-gene trimming showed a link to a missense DCLRE1C variant. A reported reduction in N-insertions relative to the 666-donor mean was seen in an Asian-associated ancestry cluster in a later analysis. The study reported that TCR beta sequences accurately predicted HLA-A and HLA-B alleles in most subjects.

V trimming: 0 bases; J trimming: 2 bases; junction bases outside the gene matches: 5. CDR3 length: 15 residues. Germline assignment: CDR1 SGHNT and CDR2 YYREEE (reference sequence). It was with 60 Vbeta and 13 Jbeta primers that the PCR ran. Only in-frame clones appear in the TCRdb table, and some are missing; sequencing was by immunoSEQ multiplex PCR. In the table there are 74,000 or so clones, over 70% of which are singletons. This clone was recorded only once. Its antigen is unknown. The chain carries TRBV5-4 and TRBJ2-7, with 7 positions matching TRBD2. This TCR was sampled from a man aged 50 to 60 in good health and CMV-seropositive. Sequencing used PBMCs. The CDR3 protein is CASSLASGGPYEQYF. The CDR3 region has the DNA TGTGCCAGCAGCTTGGCTAGCGGAGGGCCCTACGAGCAGTACTTC.